These 27 T cell receptor beta chains came from one sample sequenced in a study of molecular identifiers for immune sequencing clone quantification. MiXCR was run by TCRdb on the PCR reads, yielding one entry per CDR3 protein. The data show 8,000 to 11,000 distinct CDR3 sequences, over 15% seen once. The specimen was naive CD8+ T cells from blood, with Jurkat cell RNA spiked in. Subset of the sample: FACS-sorted CD8+CD4-CCR7+CD45RA+ naive T cells. All receptors derive from a human donor in good health. Some libraries in this study had Jurkat cell RNA spiked in.

This clonotype is medium-sized within its sample. V and J are TRBV14 and TRBJ2-3; D may correspond to TRBD1 or TRBD2 (5 bases each). Germline values: CDR1 SGHDN, CDR2 FVKESK. The CDR3 is 16 residues long. V shed 0 bases and J shed 6 bases, with 16 bases lying between them. This CDR3 reads CASSQDTGWRGDTQYF. The DNA for the CDR3 is TGTGCCAGCAGCCAAGATACAGGTTGGAGAGGGGATACGCAGTATTTT.

The chain links TRBV3-1 to TRBJ2-1; 7 nucleotides match TRBD2. The CDR3 has 16 residues. V lost 1 base to trimming and J lost 7 bases; unmatched junction nucleotides: 10. The germline CDR1 and CDR2 sequences are LGHDT and YNNKEL (reference sequence). The CDR3 loop reads CASSQVWFAGVNEQFF. The CDR3 DNA sequence: TGTGCCAGCAGCCAAGTATGGTTCGCGGGAGTGAATGAGCAGTTCTTC.

The sample holds one count of this clonotype. This may be a read error: a much more frequent sequence differs by one nucleotide. This chain joins TRBV12-3 or TRBV12-4 and TRBJ2-3, with 11 bases identical to TRBD2. The CDR3 totals 15 residues. V dropped 7 bases and J dropped 3; count of bases not matched to a gene: 6. CDR3 sequence reads: CASNERTSGTDTQYF. CDR3 in DNA: TGTGCCAGCAACGAGAGGACTAGCGGGACAGATACGCAGTATTTT.

This clonotype is termed medium-sized (0.01 to 0.1%). The CDR3 DNA follows: TGTGCCAGCAGCCATCTCCCGGGAGCCTACAATGAGCAGTTCTTC. Translated: CASSHLPGAYNEQFF. The chain combines TRBV6-6 with TRBJ2-1; D possibly corresponds to TRBD2 (6 bases). Trimming stripped 6 bases from V and 2 bases from J, with 14 bases between. The CDR3 sequence is 15 residues long. CDR1 is MNHNY, CDR2 SVGAGI, per germline (reference sequence).

In regard to this clonotype: This could be a read error, since a much larger clone is one nucleotide away. The chain has TRBV19 and TRBJ2-7; D may be TRBD1 (6 bases). This CDR3 contains 15 residues. CDR1 is LNHDA and CDR2 is SQIVND in the germline V gene (reference sequence). Trimming took off 1 base at V and 9 bases at J, with 19 bases between the two ends. The CDR3 spells CASSIVTGKFVVQYF. Written as DNA, the CDR3 is TGTGCCAGTAGTATAGTTACAGGGAAGTTCGTCGTGCAGTACTTC.

This clonotype is labeled medium-sized. The chain links TRBV7-2 to TRBJ2-7; the D gene could be TRBD1 or TRBD2 (5 bases each). The CDR3 has 16 residues. Germline V gene lookup returns CDR1 SGHTA and CDR2 FQGNSA. Trimming pared 3 bases from V and 2 bases from J, leaving 17 bases between. CDR3 loop: CASSLVGRMPTYEQYF. The CDR3, as DNA: TGTGCCAGCAGCTTGGTGGGACGGATGCCGACCTACGAGCAGTACTTC.

This clonotype came up a few times. One base away lies a much larger clone, so this may be a sequencing read error. The chain links TRBV15 to TRBJ1-1; 12 bases fit TRBD1. Germline V CDR1 and CDR2: LNHNV, YYDKDF (reference sequence). This CDR3 is 18 amino acids long. V trimming: 5 bases; J trimming: 4 bases; junction bases outside the gene matches: 14. The CDR3 loop reads CATSASPGQGAASTEAFF. In DNA form, the CDR3 reads TGTGCCACCAGCGCCAGTCCGGGACAGGGGGCTGCAAGCACTGAAGCTTTCTTT. Full variable domain (remainder filled in from reference TRBV15 and TRBJ1-1): DAMVIQNPRYQVTQFGKPVTLSCSQTLNHNVMYWYQQKSSQAPKLLFHYYDKDFNNEADTPDNFQSRRPNTSFCFLDIRSPGLGDTAMYLCATSASPGQGAASTEAFFGQGTRLTVV.

The table lists this clonotype with many counts. The genes are TRBV27 and TRBJ2-6, with D hard to call. V lost 4 bases, J lost 4 bases, and 5 bases lay in between. The germline gives CDR1 MNHEY, CDR2 SMNVEV (reference sequence). The CDR3 has 13 amino acids. CDR3 DNA sequence: TGTGCCAGCAGTTCCCCAGGGGCCAACGTCCTGACTTTC. Translating it yields CASSSPGANVLTF.

By share of the sample, this clonotype is medium-sized. V and J are TRBV12-3 or TRBV12-4 and TRBJ2-3; D unresolved. The ends were cut back, 3 bases at V and 3 bases at J, with 7 bases in the middle. The CDR3 runs 13 residues. The CDR3 coding sequence is TGTGCCAGCAGTTTTCGGGCGACAGATACGCAGTATTTT. This gives the protein CASSFRATDTQYF.

Judged by abundance, this clonotype is medium-sized (0.01 to 0.1%). CDR3 DNA: TGTGCCAGCAGCTTACTCTCGTCAGGGGCATTCGATCAGCCCCAGCATTTT. This codes for CASSLLSSGAFDQPQHF. The chain combines TRBV7-8 with TRBJ1-5, with D possibly matching TRBD1 (6 bases). CDR3 length: 17 amino acids. Germline V gene lookup returns CDR1 SGHVS and CDR2 FQNEAQ. V dropped 2 bases and J dropped 5 bases, with 19 bases sitting between them.

This chain links TRBV21-1 with TRBJ1-5. TRBV21-1 is a listed pseudogene. This CDR3 region has 14 residues. CDR3 sequence: CASSKRGKNQPQHF. CDR3 nucleotide sequence: TGTGCCAGCAGCAAAAGAGGGAAGAATCAGCCCCAGCATTTT.

Note on this clonotype: This may come from a read error, since a much larger clone is one base off. The V and J genes are TRBV6-5 and TRBJ2-1; D ambiguous. CDR1 is MNHEY, CDR2 SVGAGI, per germline. V lost 6 bases and J 9 bases, leaving 12 bases between the germline ends. The CDR3 sequence is 12 residues long. The CDR3 DNA is TGTGCCAGCAGGGGGTCATGGGGTGAGCAGTTCTTC. Translation: CASRGSWGEQFF.

This clonotype is categorized as medium-sized. V usage is TRBV6-5 and J usage is TRBJ2-7, with 7 positions matching TRBD2. The CDR3 contains 14 residues. J lost 2 bases, V lost 9 bases, and 10 bases had no gene match. CDR1 MNHEY and CDR2 SVGAGI come from the germline V gene. The CDR3 DNA is TGTGCCAGATGGAGGGCGGGAGTCGCCTACGAGCAGTACTTC. Amino acid sequence: CARWRAGVAYEQYF.

This clonotype showed up just a few times. This chain uses TRBV27 with TRBJ2-1; D is perhaps TRBD2 (6 bases). The CDR3 consists of 15 residues. The V and J ends lost 4 bases and 2 bases respectively, with 12 bases between them. In germline, CDR1 is MNHEY, CDR2 SMNVEV (reference sequence). This CDR3 is CASSSRGSAYNEQFF. CDR3 in DNA: TGTGCCAGCAGTTCCCGGGGGTCGGCCTACAATGAGCAGTTCTTC.

V usage is TRBV27 and J usage is TRBJ2-1; 10 nucleotides align to TRBD2. This CDR3 is 16 amino acids long. Trimming at V came to 4 bases and at J to 3 bases, leaving 6 bases not matched to a gene. Germline V CDR1 and CDR2: MNHEY, SMNVEV (reference sequence). The CDR3 spells CASSSHASGGYNEQFF. DNA for the CDR3: TGTGCCAGCAGTTCCCACGCTAGCGGGGGCTACAATGAGCAGTTCTTC.

This clonotype qualifies as medium-sized (0.01 to 0.1%). The CDR3 protein is CASSPGTNINEQFF. CDR3 nucleotides: TGTGCCAGCAGCCCGGGGACTAACATCAATGAGCAGTTCTTC. V is TRBV7-9 and J is TRBJ2-1; 7 positions agree with TRBD2. With 5 bases clipped from V and 6 bases from J, the junction kept 7 bases outside the gene matches. Germline loops: CDR1 SEHNR, CDR2 FQNEAQ (reference sequence). This CDR3 region has 14 residues.

Concerning this clonotype: Possible read error: a much larger clone is one base away. The DNA is left out, because the CDR3 cannot be placed on it with certainty; the CDR3 is given as TCRdb lists it. The chain recombines TRBV21-1 with TRBJ2-2; the table's D call, TRBD1, has no DNA check behind it. TRBV21-1 corresponds to a pseudogene. From its first to its last residue, the CDR3 has 18 amino acids. The CDR3 reads CASSKWGQGAASTGELFF.

By share, this clonotype ranks as medium-sized. V and J are TRBV7-9 and TRBJ2-7; 8 bases are shared with TRBD2. CDR1 and CDR2 (germline): SEHNR, FQNEAQ (reference sequence). The CDR3 extends over 15 amino acids. The J segment lost 3 bases and the V segment lost 5 bases, leaving 9 bases of the junction unmatched. The CDR3 loop is CASSLEAGVVYEQYF. For the CDR3, the DNA is TGTGCCAGCAGCCTTGAAGCGGGAGTGGTCTACGAGCAGTACTTC.

This clonotype occurred many times. The CDR3 DNA follows: TGTGCCAGCAGCTTAGGCCGACGTCGGATTAGCAATCAGCCCCAGCATTTT. As protein: CASSLGRRRISNQPQHF. This chain links TRBV11-2 with TRBJ1-5; D gene unclear. The CDR3 runs 17 residues. V was clipped by 1 base and J by 0 bases, with 13 bases between them. Germline CDR1 SGHAT, CDR2 FQNNGV.

This clonotype was seen at least ten times. The rearrangement joins TRBV12-3 or TRBV12-4 to TRBJ2-3, with a possible D match to TRBD1 (6 bases). The CDR3 has 15 amino acids. The germline V and J ends were trimmed by 3 bases and 5 bases, with 15 bases remaining between them. The DNA for the CDR3 is TGTGCCAGCAGTTTGGTTACAGGGCTGGGAGATACGCAGTATTTT. This encodes CASSLVTGLGDTQYF.

Comment on this clonotype: One end of the junction is discordant with germline, which a read error may explain. The chain links TRBV7-9 to TRBJ2-2; a possible D gene is TRBD2 (7 bases). This CDR3 has 14 residues. CDR1 and CDR2 (germline): SEHNR, FQNEAQ (reference sequence). CDR3 protein: CASSLPSNTGGLLF. The CDR3 nucleotides read TGTGCCAGCAGCTTACCCTCTAACACCGGGGGGCTGCTTTTT.

The CDR3 DNA reads TGTGCCAGCAGCTCCTCTAGGGCTGAAGCTTTCTTT. This codes for CASSSSRAEAFF. The chain links TRBV13 to TRBJ1-1, with D hard to call. Trimming left V 4 bases short and J 6 bases short, with 9 bases between. The CDR3 is 12 residues long. Germline CDR1 reads PRHDT; CDR2 reads FYEKMQ (reference sequence).

This clonotype has at least ten counts. V is TRBV27 and J is TRBJ2-1; 8 bases line up with TRBD2. CDR1 and CDR2 (germline): MNHEY, SMNVEV (reference sequence). J gave up 7 bases and V 6 bases, and 11 bases lay outside the gene matches. This CDR3 has 15 residues. The CDR3 protein is CASSSGTRGLNEQFF. The CDR3 DNA reads as TGTGCCAGCAGCTCCGGGACTAGGGGATTGAATGAGCAGTTCTTC.

Notes on this clonotype: A much larger clone sits a single nucleotide away, making a read error possible. The chain links TRBV5-6 to TRBJ1-5; tentative D call: TRBD1 (5 bases). This CDR3 is built from 15 residues. CDR1 and CDR2 from the germline V gene are SGHDT and YYEEEE. With 4 bases removed from V and 6 bases from J, the gap between germline ends came to 17 bases. CDR3 in DNA: TGTGCCAGCAGCCAACTGGGGGGATACAGTCAGCCCCAGCATTTT. It yields the protein CASSQLGGYSQPQHF.

Remarks on this clonotype: This clone may be a read error of a much larger clone one base away. The CDR3 spells CASSLRVGPTEAFF. DNA of the CDR3: TGTGCCAGCAGCTTAAGGGTAGGCCCCACTGAAGCTTTCTTT. J is TRBJ1-1 and V is TRBV7-2; D is unresolved. The CDR3 runs to 14 residues. V dropped 2 bases and J dropped 4 bases, with 11 bases sitting between them. The germline gives CDR1 SGHTA, CDR2 FQGNSA.

By its share, this clonotype is medium-sized. This chain links TRBV4-3 with TRBJ2-6; a weak D match, TRBD1 (6 bases). The germline V gene has CDR1 LGHNA and CDR2 YSLEER. Trimming cost V 3 bases and J 11 bases, with 17 bases left between them. The CDR3 spans 15 residues. In nucleotides, the CDR3 is TGCGCCAGCAGCCAGGACCGCTCAGGGGATTACGTCCTGACTTTC. It is translated as CASSQDRSGDYVLTF.

Relative to its sample, this clonotype is medium-sized. The rearrangement joins TRBV4-1 to TRBJ2-7; 10 bases are a match to TRBD1. CDR1 and CDR2 from the germline V gene are MGHRA and YSYEKL. With V trimmed by 1 base and J by 1 base, 1 base remained unmatched. This CDR3 has 15 amino acids. CDR3 protein: CASSQADRGSYEQYF. CDR3 in DNA: TGCGCCAGCAGCCAAGCGGACAGGGGGTCCTACGAGCAGTACTTC.